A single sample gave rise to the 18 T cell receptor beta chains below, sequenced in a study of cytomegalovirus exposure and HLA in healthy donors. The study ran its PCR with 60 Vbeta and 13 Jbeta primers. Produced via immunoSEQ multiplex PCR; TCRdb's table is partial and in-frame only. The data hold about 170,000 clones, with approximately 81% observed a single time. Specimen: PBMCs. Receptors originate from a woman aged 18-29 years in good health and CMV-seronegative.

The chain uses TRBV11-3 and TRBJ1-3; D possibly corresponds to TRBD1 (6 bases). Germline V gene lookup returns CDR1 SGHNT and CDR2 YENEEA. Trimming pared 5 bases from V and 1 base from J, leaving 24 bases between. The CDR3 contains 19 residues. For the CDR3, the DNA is TGTGCCAGCAGCACACGCGTGGGGGCCTCCCATGTTTCTGGAAACACCATATATTTT. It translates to CASSTRVGASHVSGNTIYF.

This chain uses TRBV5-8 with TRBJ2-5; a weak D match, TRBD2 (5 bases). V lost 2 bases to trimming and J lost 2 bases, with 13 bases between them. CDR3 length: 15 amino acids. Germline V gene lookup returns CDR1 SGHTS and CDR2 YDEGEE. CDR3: CASSFRADLQETQYF. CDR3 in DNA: TGTGCCAGCAGCTTTAGGGCGGACTTACAAGAGACCCAGTACTTC.

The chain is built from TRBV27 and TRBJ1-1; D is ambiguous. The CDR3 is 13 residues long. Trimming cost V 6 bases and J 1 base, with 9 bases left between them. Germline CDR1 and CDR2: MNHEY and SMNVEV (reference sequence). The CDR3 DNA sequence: TGTGCCAGCAGGTCGTGGGCGAACACTGAAGCTTTCTTT. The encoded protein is CASRSWANTEAFF.

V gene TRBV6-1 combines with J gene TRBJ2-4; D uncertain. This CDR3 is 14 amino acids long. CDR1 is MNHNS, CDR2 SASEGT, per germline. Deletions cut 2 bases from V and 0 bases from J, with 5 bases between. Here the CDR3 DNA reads TGTGCCAGCAGTGAATGGCTAGCCAAAAACATTCAGTACTTC. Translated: CASSEWLAKNIQYF.

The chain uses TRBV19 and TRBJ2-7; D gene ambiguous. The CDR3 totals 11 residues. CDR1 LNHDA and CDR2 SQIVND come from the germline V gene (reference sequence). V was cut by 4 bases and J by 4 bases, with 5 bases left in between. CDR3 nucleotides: TGTGCCAGTAGTACCGGGTACGAGCAGTACTTC. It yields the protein CASSTGYEQYF.

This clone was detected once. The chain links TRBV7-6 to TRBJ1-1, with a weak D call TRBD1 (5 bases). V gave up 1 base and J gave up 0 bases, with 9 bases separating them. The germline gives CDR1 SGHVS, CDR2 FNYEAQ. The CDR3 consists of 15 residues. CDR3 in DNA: TGTGCCAGCAGCTTAGGCGGGGGAATGAACACTGAAGCTTTCTTT. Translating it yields CASSLGGGMNTEAFF.

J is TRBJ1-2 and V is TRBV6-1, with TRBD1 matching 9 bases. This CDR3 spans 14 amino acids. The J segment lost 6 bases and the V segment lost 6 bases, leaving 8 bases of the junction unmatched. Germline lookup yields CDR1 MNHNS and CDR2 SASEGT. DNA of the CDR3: TGTGCCAGCAGCCTGACAGGGGGGTTGGATGGCTACACCTTC. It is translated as CASSLTGGLDGYTF.

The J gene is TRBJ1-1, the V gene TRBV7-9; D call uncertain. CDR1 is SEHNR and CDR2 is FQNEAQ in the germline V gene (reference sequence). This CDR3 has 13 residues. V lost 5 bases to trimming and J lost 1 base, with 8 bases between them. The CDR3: CASSRGGNTEAFF. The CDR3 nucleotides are TGTGCCAGCAGCCGGGGTGGGAACACTGAAGCTTTCTTT. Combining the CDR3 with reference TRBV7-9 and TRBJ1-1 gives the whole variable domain DTGVSQNPRHKITKRGQNVTFRCDPISEHNRLYWYRQTLGQGPEFLTYFQNEAQLEKSRLLSDRFSAERPKGSFSTLEIQRTEQGDSAMYLCASSRGGNTEAFFGQGTRLTVV.

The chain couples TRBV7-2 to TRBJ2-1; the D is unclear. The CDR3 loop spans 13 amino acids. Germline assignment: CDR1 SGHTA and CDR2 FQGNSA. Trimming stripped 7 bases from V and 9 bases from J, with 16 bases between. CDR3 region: CASTDTPSGEQFF. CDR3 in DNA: TGTGCCAGCACCGATACTCCCTCGGGTGAGCAGTTCTTC.

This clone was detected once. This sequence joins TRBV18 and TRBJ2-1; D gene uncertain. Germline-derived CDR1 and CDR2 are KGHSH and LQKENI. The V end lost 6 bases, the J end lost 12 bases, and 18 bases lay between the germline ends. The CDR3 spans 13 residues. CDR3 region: CASSPNPSDGQFF. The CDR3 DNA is TGTGCCAGCTCTCCGAATCCTAGTGATGGGCAGTTCTTC.

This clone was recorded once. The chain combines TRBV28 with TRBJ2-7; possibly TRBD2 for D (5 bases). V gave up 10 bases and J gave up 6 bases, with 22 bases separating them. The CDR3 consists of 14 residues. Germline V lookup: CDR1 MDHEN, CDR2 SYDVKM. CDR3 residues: CATIERRPAREQYF. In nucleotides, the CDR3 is TGTGCCACCATTGAGCGGCGGCCGGCGCGCGAGCAGTACTTC.

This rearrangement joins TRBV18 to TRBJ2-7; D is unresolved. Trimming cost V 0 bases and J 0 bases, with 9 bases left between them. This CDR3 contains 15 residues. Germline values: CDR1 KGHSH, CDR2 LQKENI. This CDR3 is CASSPPTESSYEQYF. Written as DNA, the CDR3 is TGTGCCAGCTCACCACCCACAGAAAGCTCCTACGAGCAGTACTTC.

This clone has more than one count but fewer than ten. The CDR3 nucleotides are TGTGCCTATGGGACAGGGGGCGATCAGCCCCAGCATTTT. Translated, it gives CAYGTGGDQPQHF. This chain links TRBV30 with TRBJ1-5, with TRBD1 identical over 12 bases. Germline CDR1 GTSNPN, CDR2 SVGIG (reference sequence). The CDR3 contains 13 residues. V was pared by 7 bases and J by 5 bases, with 3 bases of the junction left unmatched.

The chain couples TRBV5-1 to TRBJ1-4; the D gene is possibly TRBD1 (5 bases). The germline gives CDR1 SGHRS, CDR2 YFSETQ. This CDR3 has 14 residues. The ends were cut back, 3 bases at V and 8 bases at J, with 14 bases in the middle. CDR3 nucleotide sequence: TGCGCCAGCAGCTCGGAACCCAACAGGGAAAAACTGTTTTTT. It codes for CASSSEPNREKLFF.

CDR3 in DNA: TGTGCCAGCAGCTTAGACCGGGACAGGAGTTACGAGCAGTACTTC. Protein: CASSLDRDRSYEQYF. V and J are TRBV7-8 and TRBJ2-7, with TRBD1 identical over 8 bases. V was clipped by 1 base and J by 4 bases; unmatched bases: 6. Per germline, CDR1 SGHVS and CDR2 FQNEAQ. The CDR3 loop spans 15 amino acids. The full variable domain, its missing parts supplied by reference TRBV7-8 and TRBJ2-7, is GAGVSQSPRYKVAKRGQDVALRCDPISGHVSLFWYQQALGQGPEFLTYFQNEAQLDKSGLPSDRFFAERPEGSVSTLKIQRTQQEDSAVYLCASSLDRDRSYEQYFGPGTRLTVT.

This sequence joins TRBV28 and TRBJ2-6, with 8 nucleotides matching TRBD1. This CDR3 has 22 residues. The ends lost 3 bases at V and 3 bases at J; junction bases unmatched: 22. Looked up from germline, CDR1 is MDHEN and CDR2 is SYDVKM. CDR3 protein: CASSFQGRTGRFSPFGANVLTF. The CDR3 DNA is TGTGCCAGCAGTTTTCAGGGCAGGACAGGGAGATTTTCCCCTTTTGGGGCCAACGTCCTGACTTTC.

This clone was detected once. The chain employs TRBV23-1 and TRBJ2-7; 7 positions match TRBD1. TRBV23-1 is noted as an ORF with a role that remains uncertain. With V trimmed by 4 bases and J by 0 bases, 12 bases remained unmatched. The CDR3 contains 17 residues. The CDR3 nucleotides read TGCGCCAGCAGTCGCCCTGAGGACAGGCGATTCTCCTACGAGCAGTACTTC. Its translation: CASSRPEDRRFSYEQYF.

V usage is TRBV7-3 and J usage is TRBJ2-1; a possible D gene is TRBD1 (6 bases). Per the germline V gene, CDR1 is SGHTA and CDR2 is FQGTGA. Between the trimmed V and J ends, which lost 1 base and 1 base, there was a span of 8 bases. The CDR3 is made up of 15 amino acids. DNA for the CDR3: TGTGCCAGCAGCTTAAGCAGGGGTTCCTACAATGAGCAGTTCTTC. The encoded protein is CASSLSRGSYNEQFF.